This passage covers 14 T cell receptor beta chains from one sample sequenced in a study of blood T cells in healthy people across ages. Together with a sample-barcoded 5' primer, a J-beta primer mix was included in a second PCR lasting about 6 to 11 cycles. TCRdb re-called the 5' RACE reads through MiXCR, storing one row per CDR3 protein. The table has 1.5 million to 2 million distinct CDR3 sequences, about 30% seen once. Sequencing input: blood. The receptors originated from a woman in her 30s in good health.

The chain combines TRBV5-1 with TRBJ1-2; D possibly corresponds to TRBD1 (5 bases). The CDR3 length is 12 residues. CDR1 is SGHRS and CDR2 is YFSETQ in the germline V gene. Trimming shortened V by 6 bases and J by 4 bases, and 10 bases separated the two germline ends. CDR3 coding DNA: TGCGCCAGCACCGCCCAGGGCTATGGCTACACCTTC. Protein: CASTAQGYGYTF.

V usage is TRBV6-5 and J usage is TRBJ2-5, with D possibly matching TRBD1 (5 bases). The length of the CDR3 is 13 residues. The V end was cut by 2 bases, the J end by 7 bases, with 11 bases between. Per the germline V gene, CDR1 is MNHEY and CDR2 is SVGAGI. CDR3 sequence: CASSYENRRTQYF. The CDR3 region has the DNA TGTGCCAGCAGTTACGAGAACAGGAGGACCCAGTACTTC.

This clonotype was seen only a few times. CDR3 protein: CASRLIGQGLGTEAFF. Here the CDR3 DNA reads TGTGCCAGCAGACTTATCGGACAGGGACTAGGCACTGAAGCTTTCTTT. V is TRBV27 and J is TRBJ1-1; TRBD1 matches 8 bases. The V segment lost 6 bases and the J segment 4 bases; nucleotides outside the gene matches: 13. Germline V CDR1 and CDR2: MNHEY, SMNVEV (reference sequence). The CDR3 consists of 16 residues.

This clonotype was counted a few times. The CDR3 here is CASGRAETQYF. DNA for the CDR3: TGTGCCAGCGGGAGAGCGGAGACCCAGTACTTC. This chain links TRBV6-2 or TRBV6-3 with TRBJ2-5, with a possible D match to TRBD2 (5 bases). The CDR3 covers 11 residues. The V gene's germline CDR1 is MNHEY and CDR2 SVGEGT. Trimming took off 8 bases at V and 5 bases at J, with 9 bases between the two ends.

In its sample, this clonotype was seen many times. The J gene is TRBJ1-2, the V gene TRBV27; TRBD1 matches 7 bases. Germline V gene lookup returns CDR1 MNHEY and CDR2 SMNVEV (reference sequence). CDR3 length: 12 amino acids. The ends lost 8 bases at V and 8 bases at J; junction bases unmatched: 8. The CDR3 is CASRRQGGGYTF. The CDR3 DNA follows: TGTGCCAGCCGGAGACAGGGAGGCGGCTACACCTTC.

This clonotype was recorded at least ten times. The chain links TRBV6-5 to TRBJ2-5; D remains unclear. The CDR3 sequence is 18 residues long. Per the germline V gene, CDR1 is MNHEY and CDR2 is SVGAGI. V shed 0 bases and J shed 0 bases, with 17 bases lying between them. CDR3 loop: CASSYSSFSSAYQETQYF. CDR3 bases: TGTGCCAGCAGTTACTCTAGTTTCTCTTCGGCGTACCAAGAGACCCAGTACTTC.

This clonotype was detected only a few times. The rearrangement joins TRBV10-3 to TRBJ2-7, with 7 bases fitting TRBD1. J was trimmed by 0 bases and V by 4 bases; bases with no gene match: 6. Per germline, CDR1 ENHRY and CDR2 SYGVKD. The CDR3 has 15 amino acids. The CDR3 here is CAISARDSISYEQYF. The CDR3, as DNA: TGTGCCATCAGTGCCCGGGACAGCATCTCCTACGAGCAGTACTTC.

This clonotype was seen a handful of times. This chain links TRBV6-5 with TRBJ2-7; 9 bases align to TRBD1. From germline, CDR1 is MNHEY and CDR2 SVGAGI. Germline trimming cut 5 bases from V and 6 bases from J; bases unmatched to any gene: 14. This CDR3 has 16 residues. CDR3 nucleotides: TGTGCCAGCAGTATCAAAAGGGGACAGGGTATGGCCGAGCAGTACTTC. It specifies CASSIKRGQGMAEQYF.

The genes are TRBV12-3 or TRBV12-4 and TRBJ2-3, with 7 bases fitting TRBD2. V trimming: 6 bases; J trimming: 15 bases; junction bases outside the gene matches: 21. CDR3 length equals 15 residues. The CDR3 here is CASSFRRAAGDTEYF. CDR3 nucleotide sequence: TGTGCCAGCAGCTTCCGGAGAGCCGCGGGAGATACGGAATATTTT.

The V call is TRBV20-1, the J call TRBJ1-1; D is unclear. Germline V gene sequence: CDR1 DFQATT, CDR2 SNEGSKA (reference sequence). Trimming stripped 0 bases from V and 8 bases from J, with 7 bases between. The CDR3 has 11 residues. CDR3 coding DNA: TGCAGTGCTAGAGATAGGTCCGAAGCTTTCTTT. Translating gives CSARDRSEAFF.

The rearrangement uses TRBV29-1 and TRBJ2-3; the D is unclear. CDR3 length: 14 residues. V lost 5 bases to trimming and J lost 0 bases, with 12 bases between them. Germline loops: CDR1 SQVTM, CDR2 ANQGSEA. The CDR3 loop reads CSVIVWGSTDTQYF. DNA for the CDR3: TGCAGCGTTATCGTGTGGGGTAGCACAGATACGCAGTATTTT.

This clonotype showed up many times. The chain employs TRBV5-1 and TRBJ1-2; unclear D gene. Germline V lookup: CDR1 SGHRS, CDR2 YFSETQ. The CDR3 runs 12 residues. Trimming shortened V by 4 bases and J by 1 base, and 5 bases separated the two germline ends. The CDR3 sequence: CASSPLNYGYTF. The CDR3 DNA reads TGCGCCAGCAGCCCCCTTAACTATGGCTACACCTTC. The whole variable domain, remainder taken from reference TRBV5-1 and TRBJ1-2, is KAGVTQTPRYLIKTRGQQVTLSCSPISGHRSVSWYQQTPGQGLQFLFEYFSETQRNKGNFPGRFSGRQFSNSRSEMNVSTLELGDSALYLCASSPLNYGYTFGSGTRLTVV.

This clonotype appeared many times. This chain links TRBV20-1 with TRBJ2-7; D is unclear. Trimming removed 5 bases at V and 3 bases at J, with 11 bases between. CDR3 length: 12 residues. Germline V gene sequence: CDR1 DFQATT, CDR2 SNEGSKA (reference sequence). In nucleotides, the CDR3 is TGCAGTGCTGGGGAAAATATCTACGAGCAGTACTTC. This encodes CSAGENIYEQYF.

This clonotype showed up just once. The V and J genes are TRBV5-1 and TRBJ2-3; weak D call: TRBD1 (7 bases). V lost 4 bases and J 6 bases, leaving 21 bases between the germline ends. The CDR3 has 16 residues. Germline loops: CDR1 SGHRS, CDR2 YFSETQ. The CDR3 DNA reads TGCGCCAGCAGCCCCGATGGTGGCAGGGGGAGGGATACGCAGTATTTT. Protein sequence: CASSPDGGRGRDTQYF.